This TCR beta chain was identified during a study of CD8+ T cells in alopecia areata. The study, taken as a whole, reports: Scalp samples also contribute reads from the resident alphabeta T cells found in normal skin. There were many expanded lesional clones persisting in scalp and blood during tofacitinib. Because of a solitary nonresponder, the connection of baseline CD8+ expansion to response stays uncertain.

Sequencing templates came from extracted RNA that was reverse transcribed into cDNA. Clones were sequenced by immunoSEQ multiplex PCR, and TCRdb holds only the in-frame ones, with some missing. The sample lists hundreds of thousands of clones; over 45% were seen once. The sample's treatment: oral pan-JAK inhibitor, 5-10 mg twice daily. As part of sample collection, lesional scalp punch biopsies and peripheral blood were taken from alopecia areata patients. Turning to this clone: Its antigen remains unidentified.

The V and J ends lost 1 base and 5 bases respectively, with 9 bases between them. The CDR3 contains 14 residues. Germline V gene sequence: CDR1 SGHTA, CDR2 FQGNSA. Sequences were derived from CD4+ T cells sorted from blood, sampled around week 54, from a patient treated with tofacitinib. This receptor was obtained from a human donor with alopecia areata. The rearrangement uses TRBV7-2 and TRBJ1-5, with unresolved D. This CDR3 reads CASSLVHLDQPQHF. The CDR3 DNA reads TGTGCCAGCAGCTTAGTACACCTTGATCAGCCCCAGCATTTT.